Shown below are 19 T cell receptor beta chains from a single sample sequenced in a study of control samples from healthy donors and cancer patients. Measured with immunoSEQ multiplex PCR; TCRdb has only the in-frame clones, and not every one. The sample shows 95,000 to 100,000 clones, about 89% of them seen only once. Specimen: blood. Source of these receptors: a man aged 25-45 years in good health.

There are a few counts of this clone. The J gene is TRBJ1-5, the V gene TRBV4-1; D is possibly TRBD1 (6 bases). The CDR3 loop spans 15 amino acids. Germline CDR1 is MGHRA and CDR2 is YSYEKL. Trimming took off 4 bases at V and 6 bases at J, with 16 bases between the two ends. The CDR3 nucleotides read TGCGCCAGCAGCCTAGACAATACAGGGCTTCAGCCCCAGCATTTT. This encodes CASSLDNTGLQPQHF.

The genes are TRBV7-9 and TRBJ1-1; weak D call: TRBD1 (5 bases). The CDR3 covers 14 residues. The V gene lost 0 bases and the J gene lost 7 bases, with 12 bases spanning the gap. Germline CDR1 reads SEHNR; CDR2 reads FQNEAQ (reference sequence). CDR3 sequence: CASSLAGRAGEAFF. CDR3 nucleotides: TGTGCCAGCAGCTTAGCGGGCAGGGCCGGTGAAGCTTTCTTT.

This CDR3 reads CASSPSGGARGTQYF. DNA of the CDR3: TGTGCCAGTAGCCCTAGCGGGGGGGCCCGGGGTACGCAGTATTTT. This sequence joins TRBV19 and TRBJ2-3; 12 bases are shared with TRBD2. Germline trimming cut 6 bases from V and 8 bases from J; bases unmatched to any gene: 9. Germline lookup yields CDR1 LNHDA and CDR2 SQIVND (reference sequence). This CDR3 contains 15 residues.

This rearrangement joins TRBV19 to TRBJ2-1; 7 bases map to TRBD2. This CDR3 region has 15 residues. Germline lookup yields CDR1 LNHDA and CDR2 SQIVND (reference sequence). Trimming removed 6 bases from V and 4 bases from J; junction bases left unmatched: 9. CDR3 sequence reads: CASSPGLEAYNEQFF. The CDR3 DNA follows: TGTGCCAGTAGCCCAGGACTAGAGGCTTACAATGAGCAGTTCTTC.

The chain recombines TRBV18 with TRBJ1-1; unclear D gene. Germline V gene data show CDR1 as KGHSH and CDR2 as LQKENI. The CDR3 has 14 residues. Trimming pared 3 bases from V and 5 bases from J, leaving 13 bases between. CDR3 nucleotides: TGTGCCAGCTCACCCGCGCCCCTGGGTACTGAAGCTTTCTTT. It yields the protein CASSPAPLGTEAFF.

J is TRBJ2-1 and V is TRBV28, with TRBD1 as a possible D gene (6 bases). The germline CDR1 and CDR2 sequences are MDHEN and SYDVKM. The length of the CDR3 is 15 residues. Trimming removed 2 bases from V and 3 bases from J, with 11 bases in between. The CDR3 loop reads CASSLTQGLYNEQFF. CDR3 DNA: TGTGCCAGCAGTTTAACACAGGGCCTCTACAATGAGCAGTTCTTC.

The chain combines TRBV9 with TRBJ2-7; D unclear. The CDR3 sequence is 11 residues long. The germline gives CDR1 SGDLS, CDR2 YYNGEE. V lost 6 bases and J 0 bases, leaving 4 bases between the germline ends. The CDR3 bases are TGTGCCAGCACCGTCTCCTACGAGCAGTACGTC. Its translation: CASTVSYEQYV.

This clone was recorded only once. This chain connects TRBV2 to TRBJ2-2; 9 positions match TRBD2. Germline CDR1 reads SNHLY; CDR2 reads FYNNEI. This CDR3 contains 13 residues. The V segment lost 6 bases and the J segment 5 bases; nucleotides outside the gene matches: 1. CDR3 protein: CASRREGTGELFF. The CDR3 nucleotides are TGTGCCAGCAGGCGGGAGGGGACCGGGGAGCTGTTTTTT. Using reference TRBV2 and TRBJ2-2 for the parts outside the CDR3, the full variable domain is EPEVTQTPSHQVTQMGQEVILRCVPISNHLYFYWYRQILGQKVEFLVSFYNNEISEKSEIFDDQFSVERPDGSNFTLKIRSTKLEDSAMYFCASRREGTGELFFGEGSRLTVL.

This chain links TRBV4-3 with TRBJ2-7; possibly TRBD2 for D (5 bases). CDR1 and CDR2 (germline): LGHNA, YSLEER. Trimming shortened V by 9 bases and J by 4 bases, and 16 bases separated the two germline ends. This CDR3 region has 13 residues. The CDR3 sequence: CASSRELDYEQYF. CDR3 DNA: TGCGCCAGTTCGAGGGAGTTGGATTACGAGCAGTACTTC.

This sequence joins TRBV4-1 and TRBJ2-7; D might be TRBD2 (5 bases). CDR1 and CDR2 from the germline V gene are MGHRA and YSYEKL. The V end lost 0 bases, the J end lost 3 bases, and 18 bases lay between the germline ends. The CDR3 length is 17 residues. The CDR3 protein is CASSQDWTRPLGYEQYF. The CDR3 region has the DNA TGCGCCAGCAGCCAAGATTGGACTCGGCCCCTCGGCTACGAGCAGTACTTC.

The J gene is TRBJ1-2, the V gene TRBV2; D is unresolved. Germline V gene lookup returns CDR1 SNHLY and CDR2 FYNNEI. The CDR3 extends over 16 amino acids. V shed 4 bases and J shed 3 bases, with 18 bases lying between them. As DNA, the CDR3 is TGTGCCAGCAGTGGGCCCTGGACGGAGTCGGACTATGGCTACACCTTC. As protein: CASSGPWTESDYGYTF.

The chain combines TRBV3-1 (or the pseudogene TRBV3-2) with TRBJ2-5; tentatively, D is TRBD2 (6 bases). Germline V CDR1 and CDR2: LGHDT, YNNKEL (reference sequence). The CDR3 length is 15 residues. V dropped 5 bases and J dropped 3 bases, with 16 bases sitting between them. The CDR3 loop reads CASSGRAGRKETQYF. The CDR3 region has the DNA TGTGCCAGCAGCGGCCGGGCGGGGAGAAAAGAGACCCAGTACTTC.

The chain joins TRBV10-3 to TRBJ1-6; possibly TRBD1 for D (5 bases). Trimming left V 1 base short and J 6 bases short, with 10 bases between. The CDR3 contains 15 residues. Per the germline V gene, CDR1 is ENHRY and CDR2 is SYGVKD. The CDR3 here is CAISELRDVNSPLHF. CDR3 sequence (DNA): TGTGCCATCAGTGAGTTAAGGGACGTTAATTCACCCCTCCACTTT.

The gene calls are TRBV28 and TRBJ2-5; 9 nucleotides line up with TRBD1. There are 14 residues in the CDR3. Germline loops: CDR1 MDHEN, CDR2 SYDVKM. J was trimmed by 5 bases and V by 5 bases; bases with no gene match: 6. The DNA of the CDR3 is TGTGCCAGCAGTCCGCCCGGGACAGGGGAGACCCAGTACTTC. Protein sequence: CASSPPGTGETQYF. The full variable domain, its missing parts supplied by reference TRBV28 and TRBJ2-5, is DVKVTQSSRYLVKRTGEKVFLECVQDMDHENMFWYRQDPGLGLRLIYFSYDVKMKEKGDIPEGYSVSREKKERFSLILESASTNQTSMYLCASSPPGTGETQYFGPGTRLLVL.

The gene calls are TRBV7-9 and TRBJ1-2; D might be TRBD1 (6 bases). The germline gives CDR1 SEHNR, CDR2 FQNEAQ (reference sequence). The germline V and J ends were trimmed by 5 bases and 8 bases, with 21 bases remaining between them. This CDR3 comprises 15 residues. CDR3 nucleotide sequence: TGTGCCAGCAGCCACAACCAGGGGACCTCTGGGGGCTACACCTTC. It is translated as CASSHNQGTSGGYTF. The full variable domain, in which reference TRBV7-9 and TRBJ1-2 provide the parts outside the CDR3, is DTGVSQNPRHKITKRGQNVTFRCDPISEHNRLYWYRQTLGQGPEFLTYFQNEAQLEKSRLLSDRFSAERPKGSFSTLEIQRTEQGDSAMYLCASSHNQGTSGGYTFGSGTRLTVV.

This clone was observed at least ten times. The J gene is TRBJ2-1, the V gene TRBV7-8, with 8 bases matching TRBD1. The CDR3 sequence is 14 residues long. Per the germline V gene, CDR1 is SGHVS and CDR2 is FQNEAQ. The V gene end was trimmed by 3 bases and the J gene end by 6 bases; junction bases not matched to a gene: 4. CDR3 sequence reads: CASSLGQAFNEQFF. The CDR3 coding sequence is TGTGCCAGCAGCTTGGGACAGGCGTTCAATGAGCAGTTCTTC.

The chain recombines TRBV25-1 with TRBJ2-3; TRBD1 might be the D (6 bases). The V gene's germline CDR1 is MGHDK and CDR2 SYGVNS. Trimming removed 1 base from V and 0 bases from J, with 14 bases in between. This CDR3 region has 17 residues. CDR3 bases: TGTGCCAGCAGTGAATTAGGCAGGGGCTTTAGCACAGATACGCAGTATTTT. Translated: CASSELGRGFSTDTQYF.

Regarding this clone: An end of the junction differs from the germline gene, which may be a read error. The V and J genes are TRBV7-2 and TRBJ2-1, with D possibly being TRBD2 (5 bases). CDR3 length equals 15 residues. Germline CDR1 reads SGHTA; CDR2 reads FQGNSA. The CDR3 nucleotides read TGTGCCAGCAGCCTAGCTAGACTCGCCTCTAATGAGCAGTTCTTC. The encoded protein is CASSLARLASNEQFF.

The V gene is TRBV2, the J gene TRBJ1-1; D remains unclear. V gave up 8 bases and J gave up 2 bases, with 12 bases separating them. The germline V gene encodes CDR1 SNHLY and CDR2 FYNNEI. The CDR3 length is 13 residues. CDR3 sequence: CASAHSLNTEAFF. The CDR3 DNA reads as TGTGCCAGCGCACACTCCCTCAACACTGAAGCTTTCTTT. Drawing the rest from reference TRBV2 and TRBJ1-1, the complete variable domain is EPEVTQTPSHQVTQMGQEVILRCVPISNHLYFYWYRQILGQKVEFLVSFYNNEISEKSEIFDDQFSVERPDGSNFTLKIRSTKLEDSAMYFCASAHSLNTEAFFGQGTRLTVV.